This TCR beta chain emerged from a study of blood T cells in healthy people across ages. This CDR3 contains 17 residues. V shed 0 bases, J shed 5 bases, and the junction held 9 bases outside the gene matches. CDR1 and CDR2 (germline): LNHNV, YYDKDF (reference sequence). Next came a second PCR, run for about 7 to 12 cycles, which used a sample-barcoded 5' primer along with a J-beta primer mix. TCRdb re-called the 5' RACE reads with MiXCR, one entry per CDR3 protein. The top ten hold 15% of the sample, which has 710,000 or so distinct CDR3 sequences, approximately 30% seen once. This clonotype has just a few counts.

The chain joins TRBV15 to TRBJ2-1; 8 positions match TRBD2. Sequenced material: blood. The receptor's source is a woman aged 80 or over in good health. CDR3 in amino acids: CATSRDRGAGADNEQFF. CDR3 nucleotides: TGTGCCACCAGCAGAGATCGGGGAGCGGGGGCAGACAATGAGCAGTTCTTC. Filled out from reference TRBV15 and TRBJ2-1, the complete variable domain reads DAMVIQNPRYQVTQFGKPVTLSCSQTLNHNVMYWYQQKSSQAPKLLFHYYDKDFNNEADTPDNFQSRRPNTSFCFLDIRSPGLGDTAMYLCATSRDRGAGADNEQFFGPGTRLTVL.